This T cell receptor (beta chain) was retrieved from a study of response to subunit inactivated influenza vaccine. Whole-study findings and limits: Every seasonal influenza vaccination brings in few new T cells, the authors suggested.

One entry per CDR3 protein results from TCRdb running MiXCR on the RT-PCR reads. The sample shows hundreds of thousands of distinct CDR3 sequences, about 18% of them seen only once. The CDR3 sequence is 16 residues long. V was pared by 6 bases and J by 3 bases, with 7 bases of the junction left unmatched. Per germline, CDR1 DFQATT and CDR2 SNEGSKA (reference sequence). A few counts support this clonotype. Its antigen is unknown. The chain has TRBV20-1 and TRBJ2-3; 15 bases match TRBD2. The source was PBMCs from blood, collected more than 4 days after vaccination. The source is a middle-aged man who received an inactivated influenza vaccine. CDR3 sequence: CSAPGLAGGSTDTQYF. The CDR3 region has the DNA TGCAGTGCCCCGGGACTAGCGGGAGGCTCAACAGATACGCAGTATTTT.